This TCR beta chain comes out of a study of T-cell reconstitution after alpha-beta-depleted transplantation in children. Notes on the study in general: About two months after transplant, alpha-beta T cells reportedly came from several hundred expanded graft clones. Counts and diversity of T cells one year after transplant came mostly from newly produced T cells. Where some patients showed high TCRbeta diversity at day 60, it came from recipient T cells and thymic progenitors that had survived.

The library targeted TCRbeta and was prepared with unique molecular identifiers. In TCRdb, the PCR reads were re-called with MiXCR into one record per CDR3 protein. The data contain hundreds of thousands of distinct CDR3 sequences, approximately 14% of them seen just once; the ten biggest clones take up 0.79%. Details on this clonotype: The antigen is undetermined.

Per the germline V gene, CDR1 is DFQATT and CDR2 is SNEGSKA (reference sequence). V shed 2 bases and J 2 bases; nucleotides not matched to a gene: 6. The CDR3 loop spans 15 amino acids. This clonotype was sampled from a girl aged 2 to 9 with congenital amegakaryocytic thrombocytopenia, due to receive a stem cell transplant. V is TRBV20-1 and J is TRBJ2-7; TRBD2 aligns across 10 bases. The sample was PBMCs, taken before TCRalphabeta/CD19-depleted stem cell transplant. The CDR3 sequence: CSARKGAGGAYEQYF. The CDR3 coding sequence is TGCAGTGCTAGAAAGGGAGCGGGAGGGGCCTACGAGCAGTACTTC.